This T cell receptor beta chain was observed in a study of T cell changes during pregnancy in multiple sclerosis. The CDR3 extends over 14 amino acids. Germline V CDR1 and CDR2: SGHTA, FQGNSA. V dropped 2 bases and J dropped 1 base, with 8 bases sitting between them. TCRdb's copy holds only in-frame clones and misses some; the assay was immunoSEQ multiplex PCR. The sample has roughly 40,000 clones, 88% seen once. The chain carries TRBV7-2 and TRBJ2-5; no reliable D call. The sample was CD4+ T cells from peripheral blood mononuclear cells, taken before pregnancy. The clonotype comes from a female donor with multiple sclerosis, enrolled in a pregnancy study. CDR3 nucleotide sequence: TGTGCCAGCAGCTTATCCTACCTCCAAGAGACCCAGTACTTC. Translated: CASSLSYLQETQYF.